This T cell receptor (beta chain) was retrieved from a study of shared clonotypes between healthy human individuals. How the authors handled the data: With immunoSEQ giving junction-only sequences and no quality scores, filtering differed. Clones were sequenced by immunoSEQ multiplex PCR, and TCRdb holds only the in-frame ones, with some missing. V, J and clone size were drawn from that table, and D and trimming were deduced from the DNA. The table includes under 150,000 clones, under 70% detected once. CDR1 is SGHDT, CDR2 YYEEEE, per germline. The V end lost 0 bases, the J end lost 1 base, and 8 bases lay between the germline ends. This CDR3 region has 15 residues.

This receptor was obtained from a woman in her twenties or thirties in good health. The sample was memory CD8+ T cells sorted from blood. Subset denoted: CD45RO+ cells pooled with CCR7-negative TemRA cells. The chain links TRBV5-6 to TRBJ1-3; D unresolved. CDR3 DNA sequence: TGTGCCAGCAGCTTGGGTCCATCTTCTGGAAACACCATATATTTT. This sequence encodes CASSLGPSSGNTIYF. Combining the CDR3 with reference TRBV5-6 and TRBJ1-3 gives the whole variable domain DAGVTQSPTHLIKTRGQQVTLRCSPKSGHDTVSWYQQALGQGPQFIFQYYEEEERQRGNFPDRFSGHQFPNYSSELNVNALLLGDSALYLCASSLGPSSGNTIYFGEGSWLTVV.